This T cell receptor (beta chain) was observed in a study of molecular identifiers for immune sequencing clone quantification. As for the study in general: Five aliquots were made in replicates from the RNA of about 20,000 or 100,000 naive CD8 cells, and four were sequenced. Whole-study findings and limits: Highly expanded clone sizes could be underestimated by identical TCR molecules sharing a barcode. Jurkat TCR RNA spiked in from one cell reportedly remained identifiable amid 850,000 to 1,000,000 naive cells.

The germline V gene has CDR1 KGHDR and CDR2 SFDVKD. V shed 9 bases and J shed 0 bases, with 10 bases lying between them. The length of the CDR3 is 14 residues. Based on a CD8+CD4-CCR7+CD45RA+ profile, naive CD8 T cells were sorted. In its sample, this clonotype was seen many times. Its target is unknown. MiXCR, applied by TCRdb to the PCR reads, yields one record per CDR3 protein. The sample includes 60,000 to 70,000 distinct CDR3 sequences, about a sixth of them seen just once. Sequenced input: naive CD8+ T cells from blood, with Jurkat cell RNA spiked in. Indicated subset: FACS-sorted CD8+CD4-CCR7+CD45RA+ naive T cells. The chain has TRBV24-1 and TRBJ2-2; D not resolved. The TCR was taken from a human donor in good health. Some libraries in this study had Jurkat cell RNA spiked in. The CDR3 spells CATALLSNTGELFF. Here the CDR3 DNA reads TGTGCCACCGCCCTGCTTTCGAACACCGGGGAGCTGTTTTTT.